Listed here are 9 T cell receptor beta chains from one sample, sequenced in a study of blood T cells in healthy people across ages. PCR was performed a second time for about 6 to 12 cycles using a sample-barcoded 5' primer and a J-beta primer mix. TCRdb processed the 5' RACE reads anew with MiXCR; each CDR3 protein has one entry. The sample records about 1.6 million distinct CDR3 sequences, 30% to 35% being singletons. Input material: blood. The source of these receptors is a woman aged 30 to 39 in good health.

This clonotype was recorded a few times. This rearrangement joins TRBV2 to TRBJ2-3; 8 bases align to TRBD2. J was trimmed by 5 bases and V by 6 bases; bases with no gene match: 13. In germline, CDR1 is SNHLY, CDR2 FYNNEI. This CDR3 is 16 amino acids long. The CDR3 coding sequence is TGTGCCAGCAGCCCCGGGACTAGTATAGGTGGAGATACGCAGTATTTT. It encodes CASSPGTSIGGDTQYF. Filled out from reference TRBV2 and TRBJ2-3, the complete variable domain reads EPEVTQTPSHQVTQMGQEVILRCVPISNHLYFYWYRQILGQKVEFLVSFYNNEISEKSEIFDDQFSVERPDGSNFTLKIRSTKLEDSAMYFCASSPGTSIGGDTQYFGPGTRLTVL.

The CDR3 bases are TGTGCCAGCAGCGTAGGTAGGACTACATCCTACGAGCAGTACTTC. Protein product: CASSVGRTTSYEQYF. V is TRBV12-3 or TRBV12-4 and J is TRBJ2-7, with D maybe TRBD2 (6 bases). The V end was cut by 6 bases, the J end by 1 base, with 16 bases between. This CDR3 is 15 amino acids long.

The chain links TRBV7-9 to TRBJ2-3; 7 bases match TRBD1. Germline lookup yields CDR1 SEHNR and CDR2 FQNEAQ (reference sequence). The CDR3 is made up of 15 amino acids. V lost 5 bases to trimming and J lost 5 bases; unmatched junction nucleotides: 10. The CDR3 DNA is TGTGCCAGCAGCACACAGGGGACCCGAAAAGATACGCAGTATTTT. Residues: CASSTQGTRKDTQYF.

There are a few counts of this clonotype. This chain joins TRBV7-9 and TRBJ2-5, with D perhaps TRBD1 (6 bases). In germline, CDR1 is SEHNR, CDR2 FQNEAQ (reference sequence). The CDR3 has 14 amino acids. The germline V and J ends were trimmed by 4 bases and 6 bases, with 15 bases remaining between them. The CDR3 protein is CASSSEQGWQTQYF. CDR3 DNA: TGTGCCAGCAGCTCAGAGCAGGGGTGGCAGACCCAGTACTTC.

The V and J genes are TRBV9 and TRBJ1-2; no clear D. The germline gives CDR1 SGDLS, CDR2 YYNGEE. There are 12 residues in the CDR3. Trimming shortened V by 3 bases and J by 7 bases, and 10 bases separated the two germline ends. This CDR3 reads CASSGQMPGYTF. CDR3 in DNA: TGTGCCAGCAGCGGGCAGATGCCTGGCTACACCTTC.

The chain carries TRBV20-1 and TRBJ1-1; D might be TRBD1 (5 bases). Per germline, CDR1 DFQATT and CDR2 SNEGSKA (reference sequence). The CDR3 is 15 residues long. V gave up 1 base and J gave up 1 base, with 13 bases separating them. In nucleotides, the CDR3 is TGCAGTGCTAGAGGGATGCGAGGGGCGAACACTGAAGCTTTCTTT. It specifies CSARGMRGANTEAFF.

In the case of this clonotype: A junction end diverges from the germline sequence, so it may reflect a read error. The chain links TRBV9 to TRBJ2-7, with 8 nucleotides matching TRBD2. The CDR3 consists of 15 residues. CDR1 is SGDLS, CDR2 YYNGEE, per germline. The chain's CDR3 is CASSPGGARSYEQYF. CDR3 nucleotides: TGCGCCAGCAGCCCCGGGGGGGCACGCTCCTACGAGCAGTACTTC.

At least ten counts were recorded for this clonotype. This chain uses TRBV4-1 with TRBJ2-1; no firm D call. This CDR3 spans 13 amino acids. V was shortened by 4 bases and J by 10 bases, with 14 bases between the two germline ends. The germline gives CDR1 MGHRA, CDR2 YSYEKL. The CDR3 nucleotides are TGCGCCAGCAGCCTCCCAGCTCGCACAGAGCAGTTCTTC. It encodes CASSLPARTEQFF.

This clonotype was seen a few times. This chain links TRBV5-6 with TRBJ1-3; D possibly corresponds to TRBD1 (5 bases). The CDR3 is made up of 15 amino acids. The V gene's germline CDR1 is SGHDT and CDR2 YYEEEE. V lost 0 bases to trimming and J lost 4 bases, with 11 bases between them. The CDR3 protein is CASSLAAGTGNTIYF. The DNA of the CDR3 is TGTGCCAGCAGCTTGGCGGCAGGGACCGGAAACACCATATATTTT.